This TCR beta chain was profiled in a study of blood T cells in healthy people across ages. Broader study findings: Among T cells, TCR beta diversity per million cells dropped roughly linearly as age rose. Donors of long life had a larger count of naive CD4+ cells and greater diversity than aged donors.

Note on this clonotype: Its antigen is not identified.

Per the germline V gene, CDR1 is SGHRS and CDR2 is YFSETQ. With 1 base removed from V and 5 bases from J, the gap between germline ends came to 7 bases. CDR3 length equals 13 residues. A second PCR of roughly 7 to 11 cycles used a sample-barcoded 5' primer and a J-beta primer mix. Each cDNA was tagged by a template-switch adaptor containing 12 random nucleotides. TCRdb called the 5' RACE reads again in MiXCR, with one record for every CDR3 protein. The sample holds fewer than 2,000,000 distinct CDR3 sequences; about two fifths are singletons and the top ten take more than 20%. The sequence was collected from a human donor in good health. The sequencing sample was made of blood. The V call is TRBV5-1, the J call TRBJ2-1; no firm D call. The CDR3 loop reads CASSLSVDNEQFF. CDR3 in DNA: TGCGCCAGCAGCTTGTCCGTTGACAATGAGCAGTTCTTC.